This T cell receptor (beta chain) is from a study of T cell repertoires in cytomegalovirus infection. Comment on this clonotype: Its antigen is as yet unknown.

The CDR3 runs 15 residues. In germline, CDR1 is DFQATT, CDR2 SNEGSKA (reference sequence). Trimming removed 0 bases at V and 4 bases at J, with 13 bases between. TCRdb recomputed calls from the reads with MiXCR, one row per CDR3 protein. This sample carries about 340,000 distinct CDR3 sequences, 25% to 35% of them seen once, and the ten largest clones take approximately 20%. This clonotype was obtained from a human donor in good health (CMV status not recorded). Some clones in this sample may be carry-over from other donors' samples. Source: cultured PBMCs, taken from culture after CMV antigen stimulation. The J gene is TRBJ1-3, the V gene TRBV20-1, with D possibly being TRBD1 (5 bases). The DNA of the CDR3 is TGCAGTGCTAGAGATCACGAGGGACCCGGAAACACCATATATTTT. Its protein is CSARDHEGPGNTIYF.